Below, 26 T cell receptor beta chains from the same sample are listed, as sequenced in a study of blood T cells in healthy people across ages. A second PCR of 7 to 11 cycles used a sample-barcoded 5' primer and a J-beta primer mix. Each CDR3 protein gets one entry after TCRdb re-called the 5' RACE reads with MiXCR. Here the sample spans approximately 960,000 distinct CDR3 sequences, under 35% being singletons. The sample was also linked to a second study, of T cells of mothers and their children.

The sample comprised blood. The origin of the receptors is a woman aged 35 to 49 in good health.

The chain uses TRBV29-1 and TRBJ2-1, with a possible D match to TRBD1 (5 bases). The CDR3 spans 14 residues. Germline CDR1 is SQVTM and CDR2 is ANQGSEA. V lost 3 bases to trimming and J lost 7 bases, with 16 bases between them. The CDR3 coding sequence is TGCAGCGTTGATGTGGTGCAGGGATTTAATGAGCAGTTCTTC. Amino acid sequence: CSVDVVQGFNEQFF.

This clonotype was seen only a few times. V and J are TRBV5-5 and TRBJ1-1; D might be TRBD1 (6 bases). V lost 0 bases and J lost 6, with 9 bases in between. The CDR3 is 13 residues long. Germline assignment: CDR1 SGHKS and CDR2 YYEKEE (reference sequence). The CDR3 here is CASSLARGPEAFF. CDR3 sequence (DNA): TGTGCCAGCAGCTTGGCCAGGGGTCCTGAAGCTTTCTTT.

Worth noting for this clonotype: A much larger clone is a single base away; this may be a read error. The CDR3: CASNPQLPGQGATQYF. The CDR3 DNA follows: TGTGCCAGCAACCCACAATTACCGGGACAGGGGGCAACCCAGTACTTC. The gene calls are TRBV7-2 and TRBJ2-5; TRBD1 matches at 12 bases. The CDR3 has 16 amino acids. CDR1 is SGHTA and CDR2 is FQGNSA in the germline V gene. The V gene end was trimmed by 7 bases and the J gene end by 8 bases; junction bases not matched to a gene: 14.

This clonotype was seen a few times. The rearrangement joins TRBV5-1 to TRBJ2-7; D is possibly TRBD1 (6 bases). Germline assignment: CDR1 SGHRS and CDR2 YFSETQ. This CDR3 spans 12 amino acids. V was cut by 6 bases and J by 3 bases, with 10 bases left in between. CDR3 DNA: TGCGCCAGCAAGGGGGTGGGCTACGAGCAGTACTTC. Amino acid sequence: CASKGVGYEQYF.

The chain links TRBV27 to TRBJ2-7; TRBD1 matches 8 bases. Germline V gene data show CDR1 as MNHEY and CDR2 as SMNVEV (reference sequence). Unmatched junction bases numbered 15, after V lost 4 bases and J lost 7 bases. This CDR3 is 16 amino acids long. CDR3 protein: CASSSPTGKQGEEQYF. The CDR3 bases are TGTGCCAGCAGTTCCCCCACGGGGAAACAGGGGGAAGAGCAGTACTTC.

Concerning this clonotype: At one boundary the junction diverges from the germline segment, which might be a read error. The rearrangement uses TRBV6-1 and TRBJ2-2; perhaps TRBD1 as D (5 bases). In germline, CDR1 is MNHNS, CDR2 SASEGT. This CDR3 comprises 14 residues. CDR3: CATSGQPAGGELFF. The CDR3 coding sequence is TGTGCCACCAGTGGACAACCCGCCGGCGGGGAGCTGTTTTTT.

A note on this clonotype: A junction boundary mismatches the germline segment, possibly from a read error. The chain employs TRBV6-1 and TRBJ2-7; 10 bases align to TRBD2. This CDR3 has 15 residues. Germline CDR1 is MNHNS and CDR2 is SASEGT. The CDR3 coding sequence is TGTGCCAGCAGTGAGGCAAGCGGGGGGGCCTACGAGCGGTACTTC. Translating gives CASSEASGGAYERYF.

As concerns this clonotype: A junction boundary mismatches the germline segment, possibly from a read error. The chain employs TRBV19 and TRBJ2-1; D gene ambiguous. The CDR3 is 12 residues long. Germline V gene data show CDR1 as LNHDA and CDR2 as SQIVND (reference sequence). The CDR3 bases are TGTGCCGGTAGTAATGTCGCCAATGAGCAGTTCTTC. Protein sequence: CAGSNVANEQFF.

CDR3 in DNA: TGTGCCAGCAGCTCAAACGTCGGGGGCAGCTATTCACCCCTCCACTTT. Protein product: CASSSNVGGSYSPLHF. V usage is TRBV11-2 and J usage is TRBJ1-6; possible D gene TRBD1, 6 bases. The CDR3 is 16 residues long. CDR1 is SGHAT and CDR2 is FQNNGV in the germline V gene. Trimming took 4 bases from V and 8 from J, leaving 18 bases between them. The entire variable domain, with the rest obtained from reference TRBV11-2 and TRBJ1-6, is as follows: EAGVAQSPRYKIIEKRQSVAFWCNPISGHATLYWYQQILGQGPKLLIQFQNNGVVDDSQLPKDRFSAERLKGVDSTLKIQPAKLEDSAVYLCASSSNVGGSYSPLHFGNGTRLTVT.

In its sample, this clonotype was seen many times. The rearrangement uses TRBV29-1 and TRBJ2-5; perhaps D is TRBD1 or TRBD2 (5 bases each). This CDR3 has 14 amino acids. Deletions cut 8 bases from V and 5 bases from J, with 21 bases between. Per germline, CDR1 SQVTM and CDR2 ANQGSEA. CDR3 nucleotides: TGCAGCTCCGGGGACCTCAAAGCGCTCGAGACCCAGTACTTC. As protein: CSSGDLKALETQYF.

This clonotype was counted between two and nine times. The J gene is TRBJ1-5, the V gene TRBV10-3; the D gene is possibly TRBD1 (6 bases). V dropped 2 bases and J dropped 5 bases, with 10 bases sitting between them. CDR1 ENHRY and CDR2 SYGVKD come from the germline V gene. The CDR3 spans 14 residues. CDR3 sequence (DNA): TGTGCCATCAGTGAGAGGGGGGGGGATCAGCCCCAGCATTTT. Amino acid sequence: CAISERGGDQPQHF.

This clonotype was counted at least ten times. The junction departs from germline at one end; a sequencing error may be responsible. The chain uses TRBV5-1 and TRBJ2-1; no clear D gene. The CDR3 has 12 residues. The germline gives CDR1 SGHRS, CDR2 YFSETQ. The CDR3 sequence is CASSLGRDEQFF. In DNA, the CDR3 is TGTGCCAGCAGCTTAGGAAGAGATGAGCAGTTCTTC.

This clonotype was observed a few times. This chain connects TRBV11-2 to TRBJ2-5, with 9 bases matching TRBD2. Germline V gives CDR1 SGHAT, CDR2 FQNNGV. The CDR3 extends over 17 amino acids. V was clipped by 1 base and J by 1 base; unmatched bases: 7. CDR3 amino acids: CASSLGASGAGQETQYF. Here the CDR3 DNA reads TGTGCCAGCAGCTTAGGGGCTAGCGGGGCGGGCCAAGAGACCCAGTACTTC.

This clonotype was observed a few times. A clone one base away is much larger, so this may be a read error. The CDR3: CSISGGGYNEQYF. CDR3 sequence (DNA): TGCAGCATAAGCGGGGGGGGCTACAATGAGCAGTACTTC. The V call is TRBV29-1, the J call TRBJ2-4; 10 nucleotides align to TRBD2. CDR1 is SQVTM, CDR2 ANQGSEA, per germline. Germline trimming cut 8 bases from V and 13 bases from J; bases unmatched to any gene: 14. CDR3 size: 13 residues.

This chain links TRBV7-3 with TRBJ2-2, with D possibly matching TRBD1 (6 bases). The CDR3 sequence is 16 residues long. Germline-derived CDR1 and CDR2 are SGHTA and FQGTGA. V was pared by 5 bases and J by 2 bases, with 15 bases between. The CDR3 nucleotides read TGTGCCAGCAGCATACTACCGGGACAAAACACCGGGGAGCTGTTTTTT. Amino acids: CASSILPGQNTGELFF.

This clonotype was seen more than once but under ten times. The germline gene is not matched at one end of the junction; a read error may be the cause. CDR3 coding DNA: TGTGCCAGTAGCTTGCCCCGGCAGATGGAGACCCAGTACTTC. Translated: CASSLPRQMETQYF. J is TRBJ2-5 and V is TRBV7-2; D gene uncertain. Germline CDR1 and CDR2: SGHTA and FQGNSA. This CDR3 spans 14 amino acids.

In the case of this clonotype: A read error is possible here, since a much larger clone lies one base away. The rearrangement uses TRBV29-1 and TRBJ2-7; D remains unclear. Judging by the DNA end, TRBJ2-5 fits better; the J call may be wrong. Germline assignment: CDR1 SQVTM and CDR2 ANQGSEA. This CDR3 contains 13 residues. As DNA, the CDR3 is TGCAGCGTTGGATCCCGAGCAAGGGAGACCCAGTACTTC. Protein: CSVGSRARETQYF.

J is TRBJ2-4 and V is TRBV28, with TRBD2 identical over 10 bases. This CDR3 has 18 residues. Germline-derived CDR1 and CDR2 are MDHEN and SYDVKM. Trimming took 2 bases from V and 0 from J; bases not matched to a gene: 7. Here the CDR3 DNA reads TGTGCCAGCAGTTTAGCCGCTAGCGGGGGAGTAGCCAAAAACATTCAGTACTTC. Translated, it gives CASSLAASGGVAKNIQYF. The entire variable domain, with the rest obtained from reference TRBV28 and TRBJ2-4, is as follows: DVKVTQSSRYLVKRTGEKVFLECVQDMDHENMFWYRQDPGLGLRLIYFSYDVKMKEKGDIPEGYSVSREKKERFSLILESASTNQTSMYLCASSLAASGGVAKNIQYFGAGTRLSVL.

The chain links TRBV7-3 to TRBJ2-3; 7 bases fit TRBD1. The CDR3 runs 15 residues. V lost 5 bases and J lost 0; bases outside the gene matches: 5. Germline CDR1 and CDR2: SGHTA and FQGTGA. CDR3 nucleotides: TGTGCCAGCAGCACGGGGACAGTTAGCACAGATACGCAGTATTTT. Translating gives CASSTGTVSTDTQYF.

This chain connects TRBV6-5 to TRBJ2-5; D might be TRBD2 (6 bases). Germline-derived CDR1 and CDR2 are MNHEY and SVGAGI. The CDR3 is 15 residues long. Trimming pared 2 bases from V and 4 bases from J, leaving 14 bases between. The CDR3 spells CASSYEFGGAETQYF. CDR3 DNA: TGTGCCAGCAGTTACGAATTCGGAGGGGCAGAGACCCAGTACTTC.

Regarding this clonotype: A read error may explain this, as a much larger clone is one base away. J is TRBJ2-1 and V is TRBV3-1, with D maybe TRBD1 (8 bases). This CDR3 region has 14 residues. Trimming took 4 bases from V and 10 from J, leaving 17 bases between them. Germline lookup yields CDR1 LGHDT and CDR2 YNNKEL (reference sequence). The CDR3 loop reads CASSPRQGRDEQFF. The DNA for the CDR3 is TGTGCCAGCAGCCCAAGACAGGGGAGGGACGAGCAGTTCTTC.

V gene TRBV11-1 combines with J gene TRBJ2-4; possibly TRBD2 for D (6 bases). This CDR3 has 13 residues. CDR1 and CDR2 from the germline V gene are SGHAT and FQDESV (reference sequence). V was cut by 5 bases and J by 13 bases, with 18 bases left in between. CDR3 residues: CASSPQHPREQYF. The CDR3 DNA sequence: TGTGCCAGCAGCCCCCAACACCCTCGGGAGCAGTACTTC.

Remarks on this clonotype: A much larger clone is a single base away; this may be a read error. V usage is TRBV7-8 and J usage is TRBJ2-1; no reliable D call. The J call may be in error: the DNA end matches TRBJ2-7 better. Germline values: CDR1 SGHVS, CDR2 FQNEAQ. The CDR3 extends over 13 amino acids. This CDR3 is CASSAQNYNEQYF. DNA for the CDR3: TGTGCCAGCAGCGCCCAGAACTACAATGAGCAGTACTTC.

As for this clonotype: This sequence may be a read error, since a much larger clone differs from it by one base. The CDR3 is CASSHDLINEQFF. The CDR3 nucleotides are TGTGCCAGCAGCCACGACTTGATTAATGAGCAGTTCTTC. The chain combines TRBV13 with TRBJ2-1; D call uncertain. Germline CDR1 PRHDT, CDR2 FYEKMQ (reference sequence). Deletions cut 5 bases from V and 7 bases from J, with 12 bases between. CDR3 length: 13 residues.

This clonotype turned up a few times. The V call is TRBV5-5, the J call TRBJ1-1; D remains unclear. The CDR3 runs to 14 residues. Germline loops: CDR1 SGHKS, CDR2 YYEKEE (reference sequence). V gave up 2 bases and J gave up 0 bases, with 8 bases separating them. CDR3 in DNA: TGTGCCAGCAGCTTCGGCATGATGAACACTGAAGCTTTCTTT. This encodes CASSFGMMNTEAFF.

The sample holds many counts of this clonotype. V gene TRBV7-9 combines with J gene TRBJ2-5, with D perhaps TRBD1 or TRBD2 (5 bases each). The germline gives CDR1 SEHNR, CDR2 FQNEAQ (reference sequence). Trimming cost V 6 bases and J 2 bases, with 22 bases left between them. The CDR3 consists of 17 residues. CDR3 nucleotide sequence: TGTGCCAGCAGATCCCAGTACTCGGGGACGGAGCAAGAGACCCAGTACTTC. The encoded protein is CASRSQYSGTEQETQYF. Full variable domain (rest looked up from reference TRBV7-9 and TRBJ2-5): DTGVSQNPRHKITKRGQNVTFRCDPISEHNRLYWYRQTLGQGPEFLTYFQNEAQLEKSRLLSDRFSAERPKGSFSTLEIQRTEQGDSAMYLCASRSQYSGTEQETQYFGPGTRLLVL.